Below, one T cell receptor (beta chain) is given with its context. No antigen is known for it. Nothing much larger sits one base from this clone, and base qualities are not available. The CDR3, cysteine through phenylalanine, is 15 amino acids long. Only the CDR3 portion is preserved as DNA: 45 bases, with reading frame beginning at the first base. V is reduced by 4 bases and J by 6 bases, leaving a spacing of 17 bases between them. The germline V gene encodes CDR1 LGHDT and CDR2 YNNKEL (reference sequence). The sample originates from a study of blood T cells in healthy people across ages (dated by TCRdb to the mid-2010s). A note on the overall study: In model experiments, template switching captured roughly one uniquely barcoded TCR beta cDNA molecule for every two T cells. Using deep sequencing normalized with unique cDNA molecular identifiers, the study measured how TCR beta repertoire diversity changes with age. The donors were divided into four age groups: young (average roughly 15 years), middle-aged (approximately 42), aged (about 60) and long-lived (around 87). Donors of different ages were randomly distributed across sequencing lanes to avoid experimental bias. Using the same blood draw, the study looked at two additional independent replicas of 1 million unique cDNA reads for two donors, one aged 18 to 30 and the other aged 80 or older.

Overall results and qualifications from the work: Because the CMV infection status of the donors was unknown, age-related changes in expanded clonotypes may potentially have been confounded. Bulk unsorted PBMC profiling prevented conclusive comparison of naive and antigen-experienced compartments. A strong correlation was found between observed TCR beta diversity and the percentage of naive T cells measured by flow cytometry. Estimates of total diversity based on one million sequenced T cells were considered lower bounds and underestimates. As age increased, observed TCR beta diversity per million T cells dropped in a roughly linear way, and a significant reduction was already evident by age about 40. The long-lived group showed more naive CD4+ T cells, fewer expanded clones and increased TCR diversity than the aged group, suggesting age selection.

The method was 5' RACE. The sequencing machine was an Illumina HiSeq 2500. The second PCR ran for roughly 6 to 11 cycles and used a J-beta primer mix along with a sample-barcoded 5' primer. Each TCR beta cDNA molecule received a unique molecular identifier from a template-switch 5' adaptor carrying 12 random nucleotides. Each sample yielded at least 3 million CDR3-containing paired-end reads. First-strand cDNA was synthesized from all RNA with the Mint cDNA synthesis kit, primed by a TRBC-specific oligonucleotide. Following uracil-DNA glycosylase treatment, all cDNA underwent a first 18-cycle PCR with the universal primers M1SS and BC2_uni_R. Per the authors' processing: For normalization, 1 million high-quality reads were randomly selected from each sample, with every read carrying a distinct molecular identifier. Instead of being binned into consensus sequences, reads with shared molecular identifiers were discarded. MiTCR, set to a Q25 quality threshold and the strictest error-elimination algorithm, was used for CDR3 identification, clonotype clustering and error correction. Lower-bound total TCR beta diversity was estimated with a nonparametric unseen species model using Euler transformation. The public reads were run again by TCRdb, first through fastp at Q25 and then through MiXCR, and only productive beta chains were kept. Identical CDR3 protein sequences are pooled into one entry, listed with their most common genes and DNA. TCRdb's processing, not the authors' own work, is the source of the V and J calls. The sample records about 800,000 distinct CDR3 sequences, 35% to 60% of which are singletons. Jointly, the top ten make up about a sixth of the sample.

The roughly 42 donors, aged roughly 6 to 95 years, were systemically healthy Caucasian individuals from Russia. Each donor gave 8 to 10 milliliters of peripheral blood, collected into EDTA-treated Vacutainer tubes. PBMCs were isolated by Ficoll-Paque density-gradient centrifugation, with at least 7 million obtained per sample. Trizol reagent was used to extract total RNA from the PBMCs, yielding at least 5.5 micrograms per sample. For every donor, flow cytometry on a PBMC aliquot measured the percentage of naive CD45RAhigh/CD27high T cells. Specimen: blood. This receptor chain uses TRBV3-1 and TRBJ2-3, with the D assignment possibly TRBD1 or TRBD2, given 5 matching bases for each. The receptor was derived from a man older than 75 in good health. The base sequence is TGTGCCAGCAGCCCCAGGGACGCGGTGGGGGATACGCAGTATTTT. The resulting protein is CASSPRDAVGDTQYF.